This record concerns one TCR beta chain sequence. Here immunoSEQ multiplex PCR was the method, and the copy in TCRdb shows in-frame clones only, minus some. The data show a few hundred thousand clones, around 90% seen once. This sample is part of a study of blood T cell repertoires in COVID-19. Study in general: Sample material is recorded as cDNA or gDNA derived from T cells, B-cell-depleted T cells, or PBMCs.

CDR1 and CDR2 (germline): MNHEY, SMNVEV (reference sequence). Trimming took off 4 bases at V and 0 bases at J, with 18 bases between the two ends. This CDR3 is 17 amino acids long. Participants spanned ages about 18 to 100 years and resided in 20 to 30 US areas. In assigning cohorts, the study relied on participant-reported clinical history. Among Cohort 3 donors, those recovered had two negative PCRs, clearance, or symptom resolution. This receptor was identified in a woman younger than 45 who had recovered from COVID-19. This chain links TRBV27 with TRBJ1-1, with D maybe TRBD1 (6 bases). The sample taken for sequencing was PBMCs or T cells enriched from blood (not recorded which). CDR3 DNA sequence: TGTGCCAGCAGTTCGCAACCCAGGGGAGGGATGAACACTGAAGCTTTCTTT. Encoded protein: CASSSQPRGGMNTEAFF.